This T cell receptor (beta chain) comes out of a study of blood T cell repertoires in COVID-19. As for the study in general: The cDNA or gDNA used as material had been derived from T cells, B-cell-depleted T cells, or PBMCs.

Clones were sequenced by immunoSEQ multiplex PCR, and TCRdb holds only the in-frame ones, with some missing. The sample consists of fewer than 350,000 clones, 90% of them appearing once. This receptor was taken from a woman younger than 30 with acute COVID-19. The sample was PBMCs or T cells enriched from blood (not recorded which).

For the CDR3, the DNA is TGTGCCAGCAGTGACTTAGCGGGAGGACTAACAGATACGCAGTATTTT. It codes for CASSDLAGGLTDTQYF. V and J are TRBV6-4 and TRBJ2-3, with TRBD2 matching 10 bases. The CDR3 contains 16 residues. CDR1 and CDR2 from the germline V gene are MRHNA and SNTAGT. The V gene end was trimmed by 1 base and the J gene end by 3 bases; junction bases not matched to a gene: 4.